The rows below give T cell receptor beta chains drawn from one sample of a study of blood T cell repertoires in COVID-19. Repertoires were generated with immunoSEQ multiplex PCR, while TCRdb's copy carries only in-frame clones and drops some. The sample gives a few hundred thousand clones, over 75% of which show up once; roughly a sixth is in the top ten. The sequenced material came from peripheral blood. These receptors were obtained from a man in his forties or fifties with COVID-19, enrolled during active disease. Each CDR3 is given with its conserved first and last residue. The order of the fields is D gene, V gene, clone size, J gene, CDR3 protein, CDR3 DNA. D genes are given only for firm matches. Size tells how often a clone was seen (once, few, many) or the class of an expanded clone, and some rows leave it out.

>TRBD2|TRBV19|once|TRBJ2-7
CASSIEGLAIHEQYF
TGTGCCAGTAGTATAGAGGGACTAGCGATACACGAGCAGTACTTC
>TRBD1|TRBV6-5|many|TRBJ2-7
CAIAPGQGAEQYF
TGTGCCATCGCGCCGGGACAGGGGGCCGAGCAGTACTTC
>TRBD1|TRBV18|-|TRBJ1-5
CASSPPTGDRRVYNQPQHF
TGTGCCAGCTCACCCCCAACTGGGGACAGGCGGGTTTACAATCAGCCCCAGCATTTT
>TRBD2|TRBV28|-|TRBJ2-1
CASSPPGVRGNNEQFF
TGTGCCAGCAGTCCCCCGGGGGTGCGGGGGAACAATGAGCAGTTCTTC
>TRBD2|TRBV5-4|-|TRBJ2-2
CASSLAIAGGNGGELFF
TGTGCCAGCAGCTTGGCAATAGCGGGAGGGAATGGCGGGGAGCTGTTTTTT
>TRBD1|TRBV27|-|TRBJ2-7
CASSFLGQGARYEQYF
TGTGCCAGCAGTTTCCTCGGACAGGGGGCTAGATACGAGCAGTACTTC
>-|TRBV12-3/TRBV12-4|-|TRBJ2-7
CASGRESDEQYF
TGTGCCAGCGGACGGGAGTCGGACGAGCAGTACTTC
>TRBD2|TRBV10-2|-|TRBJ2-5
CASGTSGSWETQYF
TGCGCCAGCGGGACTAGCGGGAGTTGGGAGACCCAGTACTTC
>TRBD1|TRBV4-1|few|TRBJ2-1
CASSQVLKGQGPNEQFF
TGCGCCAGCAGCCAAGTCCTAAAGGGACAGGGACCTAATGAGCAGTTCTTC
>-|TRBV23-1|-|TRBJ1-5
CASSPSGRRDDQPQHF
TGCGCCAGCAGTCCATCCGGGAGAAGGGACGATCAGCCCCAGCATTTT
>TRBD1|TRBV7-9|-|TRBJ2-5
CASSLAGWTGRLRQETQYF
TGTGCCAGCAGCTTAGCTGGCTGGACAGGGCGTTTGAGGCAAGAGACCCAGTACTTC
>-|TRBV11-2|once|TRBJ1-1
CASSRTGFTEAFF
TGTGCCAGCAGCCGTACAGGGTTCACTGAAGCTTTCTTT
>TRBD2|TRBV15|-|TRBJ2-3
CATSRKRGDSTDTQYF
TGTGCCACCAGCAGGAAGCGGGGGGACAGCACAGATACGCAGTATTTT
>TRBD2|TRBV7-3|-|TRBJ2-3
CASSMGLAGGFGADTQYF
TGTGCCAGCAGCATGGGACTAGCGGGAGGCTTTGGGGCGGATACGCAGTATTTT
>-|TRBV19|-|TRBJ2-2
CASSIGAGGANTGELFF
TGTGCCAGTAGTATAGGTGCGGGCGGAGCGAACACCGGGGAGCTGTTTTTT
>TRBD2|TRBV10-3|-|TRBJ2-7
CAISDSTGAGYEQYF
TGTGCCATCAGTGATAGTACGGGAGCGGGGTACGAGCAGTACTTC
>-|TRBV3-1/TRBV3-2|-|TRBJ1-2
CASSQVGARGYTF
TGTGCCAGCAGCCAAGTAGGGGCGCGCGGCTACACCTTC
>TRBD2|TRBV6-2/TRBV6-3|few|TRBJ2-7
CASSWGLAYEQYF
TGTGCCAGCAGTTGGGGACTAGCCTACGAGCAGTACTTC
>-|TRBV19|-|TRBJ1-2
CASSMGRGKANYGYTF
TGTGCCAGTAGTATGGGGCGCGGCAAAGCTAACTATGGCTACACCTTC
>TRBD2|TRBV7-9|-|TRBJ2-3
CASSIDLAGPTDTQYF
TGTGCCAGCAGCATCGATCTAGCGGGGCCCACAGATACGCAGTATTTT
>TRBD2|TRBV27|many|TRBJ2-1
CASSQTSGAYNEQFF
TGTGCCAGCAGCCAAACTAGCGGAGCCTACAATGAGCAGTTCTTC
>TRBD1|TRBV28|-|TRBJ1-3
CASNTGDSSGNTIYF
TGTGCCAGCAACACTGGGGACAGCTCTGGAAACACCATATATTTT
>-|TRBV6-5|-|TRBJ1-1
CASSSQDTEAFF
TGTGCCAGCAGTTCCCAGGACACTGAAGCTTTCTTT
>-|TRBV30|-|TRBJ1-1
CAFRQDTEAFF
TGTGCCTTCCGACAAGACACTGAAGCTTTCTTT
>TRBD2|TRBV24-1|-|TRBJ2-2
CATSDPSDGTSAAGELFF
TGTGCCACCAGTGATCCCAGTGACGGGACTAGCGCAGCCGGGGAGCTGTTTTTT
>TRBD1|TRBV19|-|TRBJ1-1
CASSHRGGNTEAFF
TGTGCCAGTAGCCACAGGGGAGGGAACACTGAAGCTTTCTTT
>-|TRBV7-9|-|TRBJ2-7
CASSWVQGFREQYF
TGTGCCAGCAGCTGGGTACAGGGTTTCCGCGAGCAGTACTTC
>-|TRBV20-1|-|TRBJ2-2
CSASSNSGTGELFF
TGCAGTGCTAGTAGTAATAGCGGAACCGGGGAGCTGTTTTTT
>-|TRBV12-3/TRBV12-4|-|TRBJ2-3
CASFAGTTDTQYF
TGTGCCAGCTTCGCGGGAACCACAGATACGCAGTATTTT
>-|TRBV9|few|TRBJ2-7
CASSVGLVHEQYF
TGTGCCAGCAGCGTAGGACTAGTCCACGAGCAGTACTTC
>TRBD1|TRBV23-1|once|TRBJ1-1
CASSPHDRVGITEAFF
TGCGCCAGCAGTCCTCACGACAGGGTGGGTATCACTGAAGCTTTCTTT
>TRBD1|TRBV27|-|TRBJ1-2
CASSSTGVGGYTF
TGTGCCAGCAGTTCGACAGGGGTGGGAGGCTACACCTTC
>-|TRBV7-3|-|TRBJ2-1
CASSQLARSEQFF
TGTGCCAGCAGCCAACTAGCTAGGAGTGAGCAGTTCTTC
>TRBD2|TRBV19|-|TRBJ2-4
CASSSGSGPRDIQYF
TGTGCCAGTAGTAGCGGGAGCGGCCCAAGAGACATTCAGTACTTC
>-|TRBV25-1|-|TRBJ2-7
CASSMSGTYEQYF
TGTGCCAGCAGTATGTCGGGGACCTACGAGCAGTACTTC
>-|TRBV7-9|-|TRBJ1-3
CASSLPGAGNTIYF
TGTGCCAGCAGCTTACCGGGGGCTGGAAACACCATATATTTT
>TRBD1|TRBV3-1/TRBV3-2|-|TRBJ1-2
CASSQSTGTVNYGYTF
TGTGCCAGCAGCCAATCGACAGGGACGGTTAACTATGGCTACACCTTC
>-|TRBV24-1|-|TRBJ1-2
CATSDSQPGQIGYTF
TGTGCCACCAGTGATTCCCAACCTGGACAGATTGGCTACACCTTC
>-|TRBV27|-|TRBJ2-7
CASSLGQGGGQYF
TGTGCCAGCAGTTTGGGGCAGGGCGGTGGGCAGTACTTC
>TRBD1|TRBV5-1|-|TRBJ2-5
CASSRGQGALLMETQYF
TGCGCCAGCAGCCGGGGACAGGGGGCGCTCCTTATGGAGACCCAGTACTTC
>TRBD1|TRBV29-1|-|TRBJ1-1
CSVDKGAANTEAFF
TGCAGCGTTGATAAGGGGGCGGCGAACACTGAAGCTTTCTTT